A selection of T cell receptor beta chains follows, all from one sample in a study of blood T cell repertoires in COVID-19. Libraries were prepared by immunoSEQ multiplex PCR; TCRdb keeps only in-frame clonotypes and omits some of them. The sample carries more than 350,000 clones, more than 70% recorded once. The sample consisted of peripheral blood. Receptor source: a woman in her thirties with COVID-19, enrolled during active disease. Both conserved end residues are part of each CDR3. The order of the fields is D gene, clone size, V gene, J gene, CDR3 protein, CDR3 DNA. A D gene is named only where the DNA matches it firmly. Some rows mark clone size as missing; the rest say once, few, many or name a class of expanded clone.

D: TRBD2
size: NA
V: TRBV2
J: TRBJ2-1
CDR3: CASSRTSGSAVEQFF
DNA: TGTGCCAGCAGTCGGACTAGCGGGAGCGCTGTCGAGCAGTTCTTC

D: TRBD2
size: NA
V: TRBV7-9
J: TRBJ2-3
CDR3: CASSPELAGGRDTQYF
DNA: TGTGCCAGCAGCCCCGAGTTAGCGGGAGGGAGGGATACGCAGTATTTT

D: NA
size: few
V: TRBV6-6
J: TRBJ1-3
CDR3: CASSLNGGRGSGNTIYF
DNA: TGTGCCAGCAGTCTAAATGGAGGACGCGGCTCTGGAAACACCATATATTTT

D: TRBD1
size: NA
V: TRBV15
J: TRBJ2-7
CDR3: CATSRDPGQGNEQYF
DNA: TGTGCCACCAGCAGAGATCCCGGACAGGGAAACGAGCAGTACTTC

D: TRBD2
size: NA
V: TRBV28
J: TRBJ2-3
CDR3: CASSLELGSGGAGTQYF
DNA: TGTGCCAGCAGTTTAGAGCTGGGTAGCGGGGGGGCGGGCACGCAGTATTTT

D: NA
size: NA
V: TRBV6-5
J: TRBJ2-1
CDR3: CASTIKGNSYNEQFF
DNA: TGTGCCAGCACTATCAAGGGGAACTCCTACAATGAGCAGTTCTTC

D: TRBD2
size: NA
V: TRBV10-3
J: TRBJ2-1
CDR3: CAISEDQRGGREQFF
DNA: TGTGCCATCAGTGAGGATCAGCGGGGGGGACGTGAGCAGTTCTTC

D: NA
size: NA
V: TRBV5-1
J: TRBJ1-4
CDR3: CASSLAPGAANEKLFF
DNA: TGCGCCAGCAGCTTGGCCCCAGGGGCCGCTAATGAAAAACTGTTTTTT

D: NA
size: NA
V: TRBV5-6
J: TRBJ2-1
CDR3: CASSLDPRVVQNEQFF
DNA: TGTGCCAGCAGCTTGGACCCGAGGGTGGTTCAGAATGAGCAGTTCTTC

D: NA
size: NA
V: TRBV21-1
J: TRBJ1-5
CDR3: CASISGTGGNYSNQPQHF
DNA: TGTGCCAGCATTTCCGGGACAGGGGGGAATTATAGCAATCAGCCCCAGCATTTT

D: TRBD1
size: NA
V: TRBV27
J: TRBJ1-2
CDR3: CASSLSAGGNGYTF
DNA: TGTGCCAGCAGTTTATCGGCAGGGGGAAATGGCTACACCTTC

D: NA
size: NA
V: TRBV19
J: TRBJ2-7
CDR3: CASSPATGYEQYF
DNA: TGTGCCAGTAGTCCGGCGACAGGCTACGAGCAGTACTTC

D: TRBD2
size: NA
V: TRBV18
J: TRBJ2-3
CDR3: CASSPGRLAGYTDTQYF
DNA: TGTGCCAGCTCACCAGGAAGACTAGCGGGGTACACAGATACGCAGTATTTT

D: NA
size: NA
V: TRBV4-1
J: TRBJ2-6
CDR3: CASSQEWATGGRSGANVLTF
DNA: TGCGCCAGCAGCCAAGAATGGGCGACAGGCGGTCGCTCTGGGGCCAACGTCCTGACTTTC

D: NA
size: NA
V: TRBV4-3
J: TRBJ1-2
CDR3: CASSQDFFEAYGYTF
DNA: TGCGCCAGCAGCCAAGACTTCTTCGAGGCCTATGGCTACACCTTC

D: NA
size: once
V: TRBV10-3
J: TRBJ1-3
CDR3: CAISESGVLKSSGNTIYF
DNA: TGTGCCATCAGTGAGTCTGGAGTGTTGAAGTCCTCTGGAAACACCATATATTTT

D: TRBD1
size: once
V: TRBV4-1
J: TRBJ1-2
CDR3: CASSRDWTGRDLLYGYTF
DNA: TGCGCCAGCAGCCGAGATTGGACAGGGAGGGATCTTCTATATGGCTACACCTTC

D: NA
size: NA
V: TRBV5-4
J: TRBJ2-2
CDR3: CASSLAGGGYTGELFF
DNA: TGTGCCAGCAGCTTGGCTGGCGGGGGCTACACCGGGGAGCTGTTTTTT

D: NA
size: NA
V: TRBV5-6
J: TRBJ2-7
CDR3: CASSLAGTRRGYEQYF
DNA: TGTGCCAGCAGCTTAGCCGGGACCAGGAGGGGCTACGAGCAGTACTTC

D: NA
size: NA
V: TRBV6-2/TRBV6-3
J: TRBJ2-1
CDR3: CASSPVGPYNEQFF
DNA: TGTGCCAGCAGTCCGGTTGGGCCCTACAATGAGCAGTTCTTC

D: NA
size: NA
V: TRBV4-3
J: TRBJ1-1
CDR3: CASSQAGSDTEAFF
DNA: TGCGCCAGCAGCCAGGCAGGGTCAGACACTGAAGCTTTCTTT

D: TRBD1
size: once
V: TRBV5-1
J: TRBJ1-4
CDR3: CASHAGGTTNEKLFF
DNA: TGCGCCAGCCACGCAGGGGGTACTACTAATGAAAAACTGTTTTTT

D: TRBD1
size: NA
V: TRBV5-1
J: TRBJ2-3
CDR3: CASNQGAIRTDTQYF
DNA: TGCGCCAGCAATCAGGGGGCTATTAGAACAGATACGCAGTATTTT

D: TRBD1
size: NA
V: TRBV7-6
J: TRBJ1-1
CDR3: CASSLRTGTSTEAFF
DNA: TGTGCCAGCAGCTTACGGACAGGAACCTCAACTGAAGCTTTCTTT

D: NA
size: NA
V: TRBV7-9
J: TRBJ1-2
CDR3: CASSLNRVDLDYGYTF
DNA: TGTGCCAGCAGCTTAAACAGGGTCGATTTGGACTATGGCTACACCTTC

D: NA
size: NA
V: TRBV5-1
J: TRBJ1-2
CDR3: CASSLDRPYGYTF
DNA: TGCGCCAGCAGCTTGGACAGACCCTATGGCTACACCTTC

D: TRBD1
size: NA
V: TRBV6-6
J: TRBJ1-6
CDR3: CASSYGRRQGLSPLHF
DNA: TGTGCCAGCAGCTACGGAAGAAGACAGGGGTTATCACCCCTCCACTTT

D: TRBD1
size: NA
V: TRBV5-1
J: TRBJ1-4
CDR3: CASSYGTGNEKLFF
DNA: TGCGCCAGCAGTTATGGGACAGGGAATGAAAAACTGTTTTTT

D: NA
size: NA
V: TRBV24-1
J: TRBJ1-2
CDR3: CATSDFGSGGYTF
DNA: TGTGCCACCAGTGATTTCGGCAGCGGAGGCTACACCTTC

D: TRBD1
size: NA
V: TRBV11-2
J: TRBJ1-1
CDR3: CASSFLGQGVAFF
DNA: TGTGCCAGCAGCTTTTTGGGACAGGGGGTGGCTTTCTTT

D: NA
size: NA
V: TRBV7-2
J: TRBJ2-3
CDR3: CASNSREDYTDTQYF
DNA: TGTGCCAGCAACTCCAGGGAGGACTACACAGATACGCAGTATTTT

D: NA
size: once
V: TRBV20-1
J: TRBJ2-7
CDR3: CSASWGLSYEQYF
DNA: TGCAGTGCTAGTTGGGGGCTGAGCTACGAGCAGTACTTC

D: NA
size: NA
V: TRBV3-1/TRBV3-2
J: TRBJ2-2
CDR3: CASSPPGETGELFF
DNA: TGTGCCAGCAGCCCTCCCGGGGAGACCGGGGAGCTGTTTTTT

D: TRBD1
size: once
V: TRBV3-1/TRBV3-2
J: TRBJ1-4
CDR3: CASSQGAGQGVGLFF
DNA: TGTGCCAGCAGCCAAGGGGCCGGACAGGGGGTTGGACTGTTTTTT

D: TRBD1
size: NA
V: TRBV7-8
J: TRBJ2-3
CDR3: CASSERTGDLAGTDTQYF
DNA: TGTGCCAGCAGCGAGCGGACAGGAGATTTAGCAGGCACAGATACGCAGTATTTT

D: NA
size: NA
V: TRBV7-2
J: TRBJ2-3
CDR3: CASSLGGFTSTDTQYF
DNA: TGTGCCAGCAGCTTAGGCGGATTTACTAGCACAGATACGCAGTATTTT

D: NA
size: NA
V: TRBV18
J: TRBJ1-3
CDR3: CASSPSEDGNTIYF
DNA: TGTGCCAGCTCACCATCGGAGGACGGAAACACCATATATTTT

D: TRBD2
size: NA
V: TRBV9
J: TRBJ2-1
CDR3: CASSGTSALNEQFF
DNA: TGTGCCAGCAGTGGGACTAGCGCCTTAAATGAGCAGTTCTTC

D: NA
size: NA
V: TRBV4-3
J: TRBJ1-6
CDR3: CASSQRDTGNSPLHF
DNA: TGCGCCAGCAGCCAAAGGGACACCGGTAATTCACCCCTCCACTTT

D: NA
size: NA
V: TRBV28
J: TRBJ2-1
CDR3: CASSLGMYNEQFF
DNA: TGTGCCAGCAGTTTGGGCATGTACAATGAGCAGTTCTTC

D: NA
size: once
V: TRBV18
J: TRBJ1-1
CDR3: CASSLRGKDTEAFF
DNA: TGTGCCAGCTCACTCCGGGGAAAGGACACTGAAGCTTTCTTT

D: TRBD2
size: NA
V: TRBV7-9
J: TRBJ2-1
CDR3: CASSSRTSSRGIDEQFF
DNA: TGTGCCAGCAGCTCTCGGACTAGCAGTAGAGGTATCGATGAGCAGTTCTTC

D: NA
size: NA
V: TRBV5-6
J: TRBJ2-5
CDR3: CASSLARFQETQYF
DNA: TGTGCCAGCAGCTTGGCCAGATTTCAAGAGACCCAGTACTTC

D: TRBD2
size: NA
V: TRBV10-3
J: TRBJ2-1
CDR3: CAISGGLVDNEQFF
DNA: TGTGCCATCAGTGGGGGACTAGTGGACAATGAGCAGTTCTTC

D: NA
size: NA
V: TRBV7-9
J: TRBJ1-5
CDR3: CASSDGVDNQPQHF
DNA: TGTGCCAGCAGTGACGGAGTAGACAATCAGCCCCAGCATTTT

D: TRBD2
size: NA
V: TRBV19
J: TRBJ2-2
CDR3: CASSKPGLVFLTGELFF
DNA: TGTGCCAGTAGTAAGCCGGGACTAGTATTTTTGACGGGGGAGCTGTTTTTT

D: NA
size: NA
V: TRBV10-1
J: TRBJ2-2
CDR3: CASSEAGENTGELFF
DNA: TGCGCCAGCAGTGAGGCAGGGGAGAACACCGGGGAGCTGTTTTTT

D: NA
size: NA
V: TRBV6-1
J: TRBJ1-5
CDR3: CASSMGAGNQPQHF
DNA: TGTGCCAGCAGTATGGGGGCTGGGAATCAGCCCCAGCATTTT

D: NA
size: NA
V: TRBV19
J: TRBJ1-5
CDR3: CASSMGRLRVGQPQHF
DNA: TGTGCCAGTAGTATGGGGAGACTCCGGGTGGGGCAGCCCCAGCATTTT